A single sample is the source of the 9 T cell receptor beta chains below, sequenced in a study of control samples from healthy donors and cancer patients. Clones were sequenced by immunoSEQ multiplex PCR, and TCRdb holds only the in-frame ones, with some missing. The table records some 140,000 clones, 89% of them present only once. Specimen: PBMCs. The receptors here all came from a man between 45 and 60 years old with head and neck cancer.

The chain recombines TRBV10-3 with TRBJ1-5; D is uncertain. This CDR3 is 14 amino acids long. The germline V gene encodes CDR1 ENHRY and CDR2 SYGVKD. Trimming cost V 4 bases and J 7 bases, with 14 bases left between them. The CDR3 spells CAISAEPLGQPQHF. The CDR3 coding sequence is TGTGCCATCAGTGCTGAACCTCTCGGCCAGCCCCAGCATTTT.

This rearrangement joins TRBV6-5 to TRBJ2-5; no definite D call. Germline V lookup: CDR1 MNHEY, CDR2 SVGAGI. The CDR3 loop spans 11 amino acids. Trimming removed 6 bases at V and 6 bases at J, with 8 bases between. CDR3 amino acids: CASRNMKTQYF. The CDR3 DNA reads as TGTGCCAGCAGGAACATGAAGACCCAGTACTTC.

The gene calls are TRBV12-2 and TRBJ2-7; the DNA was not compared with TRBD1, the D call given in the table. TRBV12-2 is a recognized pseudogene. CDR3 length equals 14 residues. As DNA, the CDR3 is TGTGCAAGTCGCACTGGGACAGCCTCCTACGAGCAGTACTTC. Translated: CASRTGTASYEQYF.

The chain is built from TRBV2 and TRBJ2-5; D not resolved. V was trimmed by 11 bases and J by 5 bases, leaving 15 bases between them. The CDR3 is made up of 12 amino acids. Germline CDR1 reads SNHLY; CDR2 reads FYNNEI. CDR3: CACGRADETQYF. The CDR3 bases are TGTGCCTGTGGTCGGGCCGATGAGACCCAGTACTTC.

The chain couples TRBV6-5 to TRBJ1-2, with no clear D. The CDR3 length is 14 residues. Trimming stripped 0 bases from V and 0 bases from J, with 5 bases between. Germline V lookup: CDR1 MNHEY, CDR2 SVGAGI. The DNA for the CDR3 is TGTGCCAGCAGTTACTCAGAATCTAACTATGGCTACACCTTC. Translation: CASSYSESNYGYTF.

CDR3 in amino acids: CATSDLRLSWYF. The DNA for the CDR3 is TGTGCCACCAGTGACCTTCGATTGTCGTGGTATTTT. The J gene is TRBJ2-3, the V gene TRBV24-1, with D unclear. Germline CDR1 and CDR2: KGHDR and SFDVKD. Trimming took 4 bases from V and 14 from J, leaving 15 bases between them. The CDR3 is made up of 12 amino acids.

The rearrangement links TRBV5-1 to TRBJ2-2, with 9 nucleotides matching TRBD2. V was pared by 2 bases and J by 6 bases, with 5 bases of the junction left unmatched. This CDR3 region has 15 residues. Germline V gene data show CDR1 as SGHRS and CDR2 as YFSETQ. The CDR3 nucleotides are TGCGCCAGCAGCTTCGGCCTAGCGGGACCCGGGGAGCTGTTTTTT. Protein product: CASSFGLAGPGELFF.

This sequence joins TRBV11-2 and TRBJ1-2, with D uncertain. Per germline, CDR1 SGHAT and CDR2 FQNNGV. The CDR3 covers 12 residues. The V gene lost 7 bases and the J gene lost 5 bases, with 11 bases spanning the gap. CDR3 nucleotide sequence: TGTGCCAGCACCTCTAGCTTATATGGCTACACCTTC. It translates to CASTSSLYGYTF. Filled out from reference TRBV11-2 and TRBJ1-2, the complete variable domain reads EAGVAQSPRYKIIEKRQSVAFWCNPISGHATLYWYQQILGQGPKLLIQFQNNGVVDDSQLPKDRFSAERLKGVDSTLKIQPAKLEDSAVYLCASTSSLYGYTFGSGTRLTVV.

The chain links TRBV4-1 to TRBJ2-3; 8 bases agree with TRBD2. V lost 2 bases to trimming and J lost 0 bases; unmatched junction nucleotides: 4. This CDR3 is built from 16 residues. The germline CDR1 and CDR2 sequences are MGHRA and YSYEKL. The CDR3 sequence: CASSQPGGPSTDTQYF. The CDR3 DNA is TGCGCCAGCAGCCAACCGGGAGGGCCCAGCACAGATACGCAGTATTTT.